This T cell receptor (beta chain) comes out of a study of blood T cell repertoires in COVID-19. Study background: PBMCs, B-cell-depleted T cells, or T cells provided the cDNA or gDNA that made up the material.

Sequenced by immunoSEQ multiplex PCR; TCRdb stores in-frame clones only, minus some. The top ten hold roughly 8.1% of the sample, which has roughly 150,000 clones, approximately 86% seen once. This CDR3 is 13 amino acids long. CDR1 and CDR2 from the germline V gene are MDHEN and SYDVKM. The V and J ends lost 2 bases and 4 bases respectively, with 8 bases between them. The Seattle patients, enrolled during active infection, were followed longitudinally. The receptor was derived from a woman aged 80 or older with COVID-19, enrolled during active disease. The sequencing sample was made of peripheral blood. The V and J genes are TRBV28 and TRBJ1-2; D remains unclear. The CDR3 is CASSLGSPYGYTF. In DNA form, the CDR3 reads TGTGCCAGCAGTTTAGGGAGTCCCTATGGCTACACCTTC.